The clone carrying this T cell receptor (beta chain) appeared once. Its specificity is not known. The sample originates from a study of cytomegalovirus exposure and HLA in healthy donors. Study outcomes and limitations: A later look showed TCR association rates differing by HLA locus, highest for DRB1 and lowest for HLA-C.

13 Jbeta primers and 60 Vbeta primers were used for the PCR. Sequencing was performed with immunoSEQ multiplex PCR; in TCRdb, only in-frame clones are kept and a portion is missing. The profile covers some 44,000 clones, with roughly 87% appearing a single time and around 8% taken by the ten largest. This TCR was recovered from a woman aged 35 to 49 in good health and CMV-seropositive. Sample: PBMCs.

The CDR3, as DNA: TGTGCCAGCAGCCCCCCACCCTTTAACAGGGATGGCTACACCTTC. The encoded protein is CASSPPPFNRDGYTF. The J gene is TRBJ1-2, the V gene TRBV7-9; TRBD1 might be the D (6 bases). This CDR3 comprises 15 residues. Trimming left V 5 bases short and J 6 bases short, with 19 bases between. Per the germline V gene, CDR1 is SEHNR and CDR2 is FQNEAQ (reference sequence).